This T cell receptor (beta chain) comes out of a study of T cell changes during pregnancy in multiple sclerosis. Only in-frame clones appear in the TCRdb table, and some are missing; sequencing was by immunoSEQ multiplex PCR. The data show about 70,000 clones, with around 94% seen just once and 0.58% held by the top ten. This clone came up once. Germline V gene data show CDR1 as SNHLY and CDR2 as FYNNEI. The V and J ends lost 4 bases and 3 bases, in that order; junction bases with no gene match: 9. This CDR3 has 16 residues. Sample: peripheral blood, taken in the third trimester of pregnancy. The chain joins TRBV2 to TRBJ2-1; 7 positions match TRBD2. The clonotype originates from a female donor with multiple sclerosis, enrolled in a pregnancy study. The DNA of the CDR3 is TGTGCCAGCAGTGGGCCAGGGCTAGCGGACTACAATGAGCAGTTCTTC. Translating gives CASSGPGLADYNEQFF.